This T cell receptor (beta chain) was sequenced during a study of early T cells in non-severe SARS-CoV-2 infection. Study-level background: It was bulk RNA from unsorted whole blood that was sequenced, and the chains were unpaired.

Each CDR3 protein gets one entry after TCRdb re-called the 5' RACE reads with MiXCR. The sample includes nearly 90,000 distinct CDR3 sequences, under 15% of them seen just once. In germline, CDR1 is SGHVS, CDR2 FQNEAQ. With 1 base removed from V and 7 bases from J, the gap between germline ends came to 13 bases. This CDR3 spans 14 amino acids. The chain combines TRBV7-8 with TRBJ2-5, with D perhaps matching TRBD1 or TRBD2 (5 bases each). This TCR was sampled from an adult who was a healthcare worker with PCR-confirmed SARS-CoV-2 infection or an uninfected control (not recorded which). The source material was whole blood. This CDR3 reads CASSLDRGFGTQYF. The CDR3, as DNA: TGTGCCAGCAGCTTAGACCGGGGCTTTGGGACCCAGTACTTC.